The 15 T cell receptor beta chains reported below all come from one sample, sequenced in a study of blood T cell repertoires in COVID-19. Generated by immunoSEQ multiplex PCR, the TCRdb table keeps only in-frame clones and is missing some. Here the sample spans around 170,000 clones, approximately 80% being singletons. Input material: PBMCs or T cells enriched from blood (not recorded which). All receptors come from a man between 45 and 60 years old who had recovered from COVID-19.

The chain combines TRBV2 with TRBJ2-7; tentatively, D is TRBD2 (5 bases). The CDR3 covers 16 residues. The V gene lost 3 bases and the J gene lost 0 bases, with 15 bases spanning the gap. In germline, CDR1 is SNHLY, CDR2 FYNNEI. The CDR3 spells CASSEGRGHPSYEQYF. The DNA of the CDR3 is TGTGCCAGCAGTGAGGGTCGGGGTCACCCCTCCTACGAGCAGTACTTC.

This clone was recorded at least ten times. The chain combines TRBV5-1 with TRBJ2-3; possibly TRBD2 for D (5 bases). The CDR3 has 12 residues. Per the germline V gene, CDR1 is SGHRS and CDR2 is YFSETQ. Trimming took off 4 bases at V and 6 bases at J, with 9 bases between the two ends. CDR3 bases: TGCGCCAGCAGCGAAGACTATGATACGCAGTATTTT. Encoded protein: CASSEDYDTQYF.

The chain employs TRBV19 and TRBJ1-1, with TRBD1 matching over 8 bases. The CDR3 totals 14 residues. V lost 5 bases and J lost 7; bases outside the gene matches: 9. Per germline, CDR1 LNHDA and CDR2 SQIVND (reference sequence). As DNA, the CDR3 is TGTGCCAGTAGTTTGTCAGGGGGCAGTAGTGAAGCTTTCTTT. The encoded protein is CASSLSGGSSEAFF.

The chain uses TRBV28 and TRBJ1-5, with D unresolved. Germline CDR1 MDHEN, CDR2 SYDVKM. The CDR3 covers 14 residues. Trimming stripped 3 bases from V and 7 bases from J, with 13 bases between. CDR3 amino acids: CASSFLTTTQPQHF. The CDR3 DNA reads as TGTGCCAGCAGTTTCTTGACTACCACACAGCCCCAGCATTTT. The full variable domain, completed using reference TRBV28 and TRBJ1-5, is DVKVTQSSRYLVKRTGEKVFLECVQDMDHENMFWYRQDPGLGLRLIYFSYDVKMKEKGDIPEGYSVSREKKERFSLILESASTNQTSMYLCASSFLTTTQPQHFGDGTRLSIL.

This clone was observed a single time. The chain is built from TRBV9 and TRBJ2-4, with TRBD1 matching over 10 bases. V gave up 0 bases and J gave up 6 bases; unmatched junction bases: 6. Germline values: CDR1 SGDLS, CDR2 YYNGEE. The CDR3 runs 16 residues. The CDR3 spells CASSVEGTGESNIQYF. CDR3 bases: TGTGCCAGCAGCGTAGAGGGGACAGGGGAATCAAACATTCAGTACTTC.

This clone was seen more than once but under ten times. The chain recombines TRBV11-1 with TRBJ1-1; TRBD1 matches 7 bases. Trimming took 5 bases from V and 5 from J; bases not matched to a gene: 5. The CDR3 covers 13 residues. Germline V gene lookup returns CDR1 SGHAT and CDR2 FQDESV (reference sequence). CDR3 residues: CASSVDRVTEAFF. In nucleotides, the CDR3 is TGTGCCAGCAGCGTCGACAGGGTTACTGAAGCTTTCTTT.

V gene TRBV5-4 combines with J gene TRBJ2-7, with D maybe TRBD1 (6 bases). Per the germline V gene, CDR1 is SGHNT and CDR2 is YYREEE (reference sequence). The V end was cut by 4 bases, the J end by 1 base, with 15 bases between. The CDR3 runs 15 residues. In DNA form, the CDR3 reads TGTGCCAGCAGCCTCCGGGACAAGAATTCCTACGAGCAGTACTTC. The encoded protein is CASSLRDKNSYEQYF.

This chain connects TRBV4-1 to TRBJ1-5; possibly TRBD1 for D (5 bases). The germline V gene encodes CDR1 MGHRA and CDR2 YSYEKL. V was pared by 5 bases and J by 7 bases, with 18 bases between. CDR3 length: 15 amino acids. The DNA of the CDR3 is TGCGCCAGCAGCTCCCACCCGGGGGGAAAACAGCCCCAGCATTTT. It is translated as CASSSHPGGKQPQHF.

This rearrangement joins TRBV7-9 to TRBJ2-7; a weak D match, TRBD1 (5 bases). Looked up from germline, CDR1 is SEHNR and CDR2 is FQNEAQ (reference sequence). Trimming took 1 base from V and 2 from J, leaving 9 bases between them. This CDR3 has 14 residues. The CDR3 here is CASSLGVGPYEQYF. CDR3 coding DNA: TGTGCCAGCAGCTTAGGGGTGGGGCCCTACGAGCAGTACTTC.

V and J are TRBV7-9 and TRBJ1-1; a weak D match, TRBD1 (5 bases). Germline V gives CDR1 SEHNR, CDR2 FQNEAQ (reference sequence). Trimming pared 3 bases from V and 0 bases from J, leaving 8 bases between. The CDR3 contains 14 residues. CDR3 protein: CASSFRGMNTEAFF. The CDR3 DNA is TGTGCCAGCAGCTTTCGGGGGATGAACACTGAAGCTTTCTTT. Looking up the rest from reference TRBV7-9 and TRBJ1-1 gives the full variable domain: DTGVSQNPRHKITKRGQNVTFRCDPISEHNRLYWYRQTLGQGPEFLTYFQNEAQLEKSRLLSDRFSAERPKGSFSTLEIQRTEQGDSAMYLCASSFRGMNTEAFFGQGTRLTVV.

Only a few counts were recorded for this clone. This chain links TRBV6-2 or TRBV6-3 with TRBJ2-7; TRBD1 aligns across 7 bases. Per the germline V gene, CDR1 is MNHEY and CDR2 is SVGEGT. The CDR3 consists of 15 residues. J was trimmed by 5 bases and V by 8 bases; bases with no gene match: 15. CDR3 in DNA: TGTGCCAGCCGCCTCGGCAGGGGCAGGGGGAACGAGCAGTACTTC. It codes for CASRLGRGRGNEQYF.

In this sample, this clone turned up once. The chain recombines TRBV28 with TRBJ2-7; tentative D call: TRBD2 (6 bases). Germline CDR1 reads MDHEN; CDR2 reads SYDVKM. Trimming pared 4 bases from V and 4 bases from J, leaving 29 bases between. The length of the CDR3 is 19 residues. The CDR3 is CASSSGARLGGRNPYEQYF. DNA for the CDR3: TGTGCCAGCAGTTCCGGGGCTCGGCTCGGGGGAAGGAACCCTTACGAGCAGTACTTC.

Only a few counts were recorded for this clone. The chain couples TRBV4-3 to TRBJ1-5, with a tentative D call TRBD1 (5 bases). Trimming removed 2 bases at V and 3 bases at J, with 11 bases between. CDR1 and CDR2 from the germline V gene are LGHNA and YSLEER. The CDR3 extends over 15 amino acids. This CDR3 is CASSQSWGINQPQHF. The DNA for the CDR3 is TGCGCCAGCAGCCAATCCTGGGGCATCAATCAGCCCCAGCATTTT.

This clone was found a few times. The chain couples TRBV2 to TRBJ1-6; TRBD1 might be the D (5 bases). This CDR3 is 15 amino acids long. Between the trimmed V and J ends, which lost 6 bases and 0 bases, there was a span of 9 bases. Germline V CDR1 and CDR2: SNHLY, FYNNEI. The CDR3 reads CASRADNSYNSPLHF. CDR3 DNA: TGTGCCAGCAGGGCGGACAACTCCTATAATTCACCCCTCCACTTT.

The V and J genes are TRBV12-5 and TRBJ2-2, with D perhaps TRBD2 (5 bases). V was trimmed by 8 bases and J by 6 bases, leaving 13 bases between them. CDR1 and CDR2 (germline): LGHNT, FRNRAP. The CDR3 contains 13 residues. The CDR3 DNA sequence: TGTGCTAGTAACGACGGGGTCTCCGGGGAGCTGTTTTTT. Its protein is CASNDGVSGELFF.